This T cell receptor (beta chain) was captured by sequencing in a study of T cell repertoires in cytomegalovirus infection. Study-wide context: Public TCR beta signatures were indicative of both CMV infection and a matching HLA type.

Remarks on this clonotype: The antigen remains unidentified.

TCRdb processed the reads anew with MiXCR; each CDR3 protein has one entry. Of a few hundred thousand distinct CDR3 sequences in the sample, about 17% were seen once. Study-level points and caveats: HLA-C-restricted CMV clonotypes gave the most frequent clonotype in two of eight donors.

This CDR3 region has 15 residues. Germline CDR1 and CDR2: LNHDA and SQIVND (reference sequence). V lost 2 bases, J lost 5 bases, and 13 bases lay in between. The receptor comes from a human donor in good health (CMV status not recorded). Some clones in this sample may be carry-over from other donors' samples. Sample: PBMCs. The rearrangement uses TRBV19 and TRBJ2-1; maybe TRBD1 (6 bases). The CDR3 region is CASSIMGAGNNEQFF. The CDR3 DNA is TGTGCCAGTAGTATAATGGGGGCCGGTAACAATGAGCAGTTCTTC.